This T cell receptor (beta chain) stems from a study of T cells after yellow fever vaccination. About the research overall: In the case of low-cell-number fractions, SMART-Seq v4 Ultra Low Input was used for preparation.

The CDR3 contains 15 residues. V was pared by 4 bases and J by 8 bases, with 17 bases between. The germline V gene encodes CDR1 LNHNV and CDR2 YYDKDF (reference sequence). TCRdb passed the 5' RACE reads through MiXCR, listing each CDR3 protein once. The data show a few hundred thousand distinct CDR3 sequences, 8.1% seen once. This material consisted of PBMCs, taken about 49 days after the first yellow fever vaccination. The sequence was obtained from a man aged 18 to 29 who received the YFV17D yellow fever vaccine. The chain has TRBV15 and TRBJ1-4; D possibly corresponds to TRBD1 (6 bases). The DNA of the CDR3 is TGTGCCACCAGCAACCACGTTGGACAGTCGGAAAAACTGTTTTTT. The encoded protein is CATSNHVGQSEKLFF.